This entry describes one TCR beta chain. The sample belongs to a study of blood T cell repertoires in COVID-19. Study as a whole: T cells, B-cell-depleted T cells, or PBMCs provided the cDNA or gDNA that served as material.

TCRdb keeps only in-frame clones here, not all; method: immunoSEQ multiplex PCR. The sample lists about 280,000 clones, roughly 90% occurring once. Trimming shortened V by 0 bases and J by 7 bases, and 22 bases separated the two germline ends. Germline loops: CDR1 SGHTA, CDR2 FQGNSA. The CDR3 loop spans 18 amino acids. The TCR sequence derives from a woman in her twenties or thirties with active or convalescent COVID-19. The genes are TRBV7-2 and TRBJ2-1, with D possibly TRBD1 on 6 matching bases. Sample: peripheral blood. CDR3 sequence (DNA): TGTGCCAGCAGCTTAGCCACAGGCAGGGGCATTTGGGGGAATGAGCAGTTCTTC. It encodes CASSLATGRGIWGNEQFF.